The source of this T cell receptor (beta chain) is a study of control samples from healthy donors and cancer patients. Produced via immunoSEQ multiplex PCR; TCRdb's table is partial and in-frame only. The repertoire holds over 150,000 clones, with over 85% as singletons. V gave up 4 bases and J gave up 0 bases, with 13 bases separating them. CDR3 length: 17 amino acids. CDR1 and CDR2 from the germline V gene are LNHDA and SQIVND (reference sequence). The clonotype was recovered from a man aged 35 to 55 in good health. V and J are TRBV19 and TRBJ1-6, with D possibly TRBD1 on 5 matching bases. Sample: blood. CDR3: CASSRDGQSSYNSPLHF. Here the CDR3 DNA reads TGTGCCAGTAGTAGGGACGGCCAGAGCTCCTATAATTCACCCCTCCACTTT.